The sequence of this T cell receptor (beta chain) was determined in a study of Graves' ophthalmopathy and Graves' hyperthyroidism. To note about this clonotype: An end of the junction does not agree with germline; a read error may underlie this.

RNA transcripts served as template for amplifying TCR beta CDR3 sequences. HTBI primers primed a first-round RT-PCR, and a second-round multiplex PCR followed. MiXCR, applied by TCRdb to the multiplex PCR reads, yields one record per CDR3 protein. The repertoire holds approximately 700,000 distinct CDR3 sequences, with about two fifths as singletons. The sequence came from an adult man with Graves' ophthalmopathy. Sample: peripheral blood.

The CDR3 is CASSQGGRGTGELFF. DNA of the CDR3: TGCGCCAGCAGCCAAGGTGGAAGAGGCACCGGGGAGCTGTTTTTT. The J gene is TRBJ2-2, the V gene TRBV2; D uncertain. The CDR3 has 15 residues. The V gene's germline CDR1 is SNHLY and CDR2 FYNNEI. Looking up the rest from reference TRBV2 and TRBJ2-2 gives the full variable domain: EPEVTQTPSHQVTQMGQEVILRCVPISNHLYFYWYRQILGQKVEFLVSFYNNEISEKSEIFDDQFSVERPDGSNFTLKIRSTKLEDSAMYFCASSQGGRGTGELFFGEGSRLTVL.